This T cell receptor (beta chain) was sequenced for a study of T cells after yellow fever vaccination. Study conclusions and caveats: Abundant clonotypes from the bulk population could have been carried over as contaminants into FACS-sorted repertoires. Some clonotypes, a small share, were shared between CD4 and CD8 compartments. Booster sampling recovered most clones from primary vaccination (less than 97% CD4, around 90% CD8).

V lost 1 base and J 8 bases, leaving 20 bases between the germline ends. Germline CDR1 is LGHNA and CDR2 is YSLEER. The CDR3 has 16 residues. TCRdb re-derived calls from the 5' RACE reads in MiXCR, one entry per CDR3 protein. The sample yields about 320,000 distinct CDR3 sequences, about 10% seen once. As for this clonotype: Its target is unknown.

The sample in question was CD4+ T cells sorted from PBMCs, obtained 45 days after the yellow fever booster vaccination. This receptor was taken from a young man who received the YFV17D yellow fever vaccine. V and J are TRBV4-3 and TRBJ1-2, with a weak D call TRBD1 (5 bases). CDR3 DNA sequence: TGCGCCAGCAGCCAAGCCACAGCCGGAACAGGACCGGGCTACACCTTC. It codes for CASSQATAGTGPGYTF.